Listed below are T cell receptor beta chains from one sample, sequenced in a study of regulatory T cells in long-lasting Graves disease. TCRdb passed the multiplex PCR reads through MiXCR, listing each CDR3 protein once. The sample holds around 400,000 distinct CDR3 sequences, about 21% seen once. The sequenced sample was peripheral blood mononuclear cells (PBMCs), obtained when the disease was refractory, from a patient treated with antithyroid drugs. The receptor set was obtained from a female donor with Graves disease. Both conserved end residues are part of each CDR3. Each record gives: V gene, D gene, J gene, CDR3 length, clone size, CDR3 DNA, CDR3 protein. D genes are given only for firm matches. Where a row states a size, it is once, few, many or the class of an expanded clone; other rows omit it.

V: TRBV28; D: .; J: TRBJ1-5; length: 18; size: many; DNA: TGTGCCAGCAGTTTAGGTTCTGGGGGGGGAGTTAGCAATCAGCCCCAGCATTTT; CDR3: CASSLGSGGGVSNQPQHF
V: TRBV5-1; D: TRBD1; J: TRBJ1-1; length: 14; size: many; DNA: TGCGCCAGCAGCTTTAAACAGGGGGACACTGAAGCTTTCTTT; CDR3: CASSFKQGDTEAFF
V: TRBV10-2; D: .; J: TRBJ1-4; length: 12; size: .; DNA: TGCGCCAGCAGTGAGACCCACAGAAAACTGTTTTTT; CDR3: CASSETHRKLFF
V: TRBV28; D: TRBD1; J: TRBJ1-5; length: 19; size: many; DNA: TGTGCCAGCAGTTGGGGAATCGGAGCAAAGGGACAGGCCAATCAGCCCCAGCATTTT; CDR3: CASSWGIGAKGQANQPQHF
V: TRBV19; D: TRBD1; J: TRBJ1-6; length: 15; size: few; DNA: TGTGCCAGTCGCAAAGACAGGGTTCGGGATTCACCCCTCCACTTT; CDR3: CASRKDRVRDSPLHF
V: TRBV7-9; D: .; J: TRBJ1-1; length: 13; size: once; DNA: TGTACCAGCAGCCAGCGAGAGGGAACTGAAGCTTTCTTT; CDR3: CTSSQREGTEAFF
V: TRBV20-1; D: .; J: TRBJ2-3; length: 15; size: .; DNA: TGCAGTGCTAGAGATGCCCGGGAGAGCACAGATACGCAGTATTTT; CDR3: CSARDARESTDTQYF
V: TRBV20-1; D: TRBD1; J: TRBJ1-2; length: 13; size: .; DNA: TGCAGTGCCAGTAGGACAGGGGCAGGAGGCTACACCTTC; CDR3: CSASRTGAGGYTF
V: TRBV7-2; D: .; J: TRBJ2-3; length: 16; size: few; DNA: TGTGCCAGCAGCTTAGTCGCGGGGGCTGGCACAGATACGCAGTATTTT; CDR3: CASSLVAGAGTDTQYF
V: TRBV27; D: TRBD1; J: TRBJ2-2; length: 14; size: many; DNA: TGTGCCAGCACAAGGGACATCAGGGGGGGGGAGCTGTTTTTT; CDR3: CASTRDIRGGELFF
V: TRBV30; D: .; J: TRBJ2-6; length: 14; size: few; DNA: TGTGCCTGGAGTGGCCTCGGGGTAGGAAACGTCCTGACTTTC; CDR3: CAWSGLGVGNVLTF
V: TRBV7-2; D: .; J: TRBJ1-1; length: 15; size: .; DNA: TGTGCCAGCGGGAAAATACAGGGTAGATCCACTGAAGCTTTCTTT; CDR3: CASGKIQGRSTEAFF
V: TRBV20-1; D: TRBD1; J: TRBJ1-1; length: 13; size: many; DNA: TGCAGTGCTAGAGTGGGGGGACAGTTTGAAGCTTTCTTT; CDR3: CSARVGGQFEAFF
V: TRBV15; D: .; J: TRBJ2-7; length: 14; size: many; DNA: TGTGCCACCAGCTCCCGTGGCAAGGACTACGAGCAGTACTTC; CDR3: CATSSRGKDYEQYF
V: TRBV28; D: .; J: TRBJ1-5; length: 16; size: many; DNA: TGTGCCAGCAGTTTTCCCCCCGGGGTTAGCAATCAGCCCCAGCATTTT; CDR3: CASSFPPGVSNQPQHF
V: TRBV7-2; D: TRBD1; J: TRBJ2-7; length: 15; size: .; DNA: TGTGCCAGCAGCTTAGCGGGACAGACTACCTACGAGCAGTACTTC; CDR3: CASSLAGQTTYEQYF
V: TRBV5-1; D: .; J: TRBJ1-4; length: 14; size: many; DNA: TGCGCCAGCAGAGGTTGGACGGTCGATGAAAAACTGTTTTTT; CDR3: CASRGWTVDEKLFF
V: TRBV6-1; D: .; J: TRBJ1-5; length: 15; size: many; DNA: TGTGCCAGCAGTGAAGGAGGGTATAGCAATCAGCCCCAGCATTTT; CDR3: CASSEGGYSNQPQHF
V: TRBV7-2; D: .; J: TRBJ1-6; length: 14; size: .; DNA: TGTGCCAGCAGCTTAGTAGGGCCCAATTCACCCCTCCACTTT; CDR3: CASSLVGPNSPLHF
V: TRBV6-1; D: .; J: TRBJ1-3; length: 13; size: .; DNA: TGTGCCAGCACACCAGGGGTTGGAAACACCATATATTTT; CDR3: CASTPGVGNTIYF
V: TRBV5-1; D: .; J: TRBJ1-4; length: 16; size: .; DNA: TGCGCCAGCAGCGTACAGACCGGGGGCCCGGCTGAAAAACTGTTTTTT; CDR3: CASSVQTGGPAEKLFF
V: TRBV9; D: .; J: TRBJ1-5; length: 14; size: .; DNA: TGTGCCAGCAGCCCCGGACTGGGGAATCAGCCCCAGCATTTT; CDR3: CASSPGLGNQPQHF
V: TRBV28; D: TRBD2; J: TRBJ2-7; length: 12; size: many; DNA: TGTGCCAGCATGTTCGCGGGAGGTGAGCAGTACTTC; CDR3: CASMFAGGEQYF
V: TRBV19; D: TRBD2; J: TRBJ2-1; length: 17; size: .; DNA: TGTGCCAGTAGTATAGATGGGTCGGGAGGAGTATACAATGAGCAGTTCTTC; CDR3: CASSIDGSGGVYNEQFF
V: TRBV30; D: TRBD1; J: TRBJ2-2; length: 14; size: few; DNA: TGTGCCTGGAGTGGGAACAGGGGTGGCGGGGAGCTGTTTTTT; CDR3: CAWSGNRGGGELFF